This T cell receptor beta chain was recovered during a study of CD8 T cells in Susac syndrome. The CDR3 runs to 14 residues. V shed 5 bases, J shed 1 base, and the junction held 3 bases outside the gene matches. Germline-derived CDR1 and CDR2 are MGHRA and YSYEKL. Controls matched for sex and age were healthy donors. TEMRA cells underwent FACS enrichment and CD8+ and CD4+ T cells underwent negative isolation. An input of roughly 0.5 to 1 ug of RNA was subjected to reverse transcription using random hexamers. By means of immunoSEQ multiplex PCR, TCR beta CDR3 spanning 54 Vbeta and 13 Jbeta underwent amplification. Each CDR3 protein is one row after TCRdb ran MiXCR on the immunoSEQ multiplex PCR reads. This repertoire shows 90,000 or so distinct CDR3 sequences, 85% to 95% found once; its top ten account for 0.3% to 0.4%.

This chain uses TRBV4-1 with TRBJ2-3; 7 bases line up with TRBD2. The sequenced material came from CD8+ T cells from PBMCs. This sequence was found in a human donor in good health. The CDR3 nucleotides are TGCGCCAGCAGCAGGCTAGCGGGCACAGATACGCAGTATTTT. Amino acid sequence: CASSRLAGTDTQYF.